This passage covers 9 T cell receptor beta chains from one sample sequenced in a study of T cell repertoires in cytomegalovirus infection. These receptors' antigens are unknown. TCRdb independently ran MiXCR on the reads; one entry per CDR3 protein. The table includes about 900,000 distinct CDR3 sequences, roughly 31% detected once. This specimen was cultured CD8+ T cells from PBMCs, taken from culture after CMV antigen stimulation. These receptors were obtained from a human donor in good health (CMV status not recorded). Some clones in this sample may be carry-over from other donors' samples.

This clonotype was seen many times. The chain recombines TRBV7-2 with TRBJ2-1, with 13 bases identical to TRBD2. V shed 5 bases and J 3 bases; nucleotides not matched to a gene: 4. The germline V gene encodes CDR1 SGHTA and CDR2 FQGNSA. The CDR3 is 16 residues long. The CDR3 DNA reads TGTGCCAGCAGCGGGGGACTAGCGGGGAGCTACAATGAGCAGTTCTTC. It is translated as CASSGGLAGSYNEQFF. Complete variable domain (other parts from reference TRBV7-2 and TRBJ2-1): GAGVSQSPSNKVTEKGKDVELRCDPISGHTALYWYRQSLGQGLEFLIYFQGNSAPDKSGLPSDRFSAERTGGSVSTLTIQRTQQEDSAVYLCASSGGLAGSYNEQFFGPGTRLTVL.

CDR3 in DNA: TGTGCCAGCACCCCTGCGGGGCAAGGAGGGGGCACTGAAGCTTTCTTT. This gives the protein CASTPAGQGGGTEAFF. The J gene is TRBJ1-1, the V gene TRBV7-6, with D perhaps TRBD1 (6 bases). The CDR3 runs to 16 residues. The V end lost 7 bases, the J end lost 4 bases, and 22 bases lay between the germline ends. Germline values: CDR1 SGHVS, CDR2 FNYEAQ.

Details on this clonotype: This could be a read error, since a much larger clone is one nucleotide away. The rearrangement links TRBV6-2 or TRBV6-3 to TRBJ1-1; unclear D gene. The CDR3 has 11 amino acids. CDR1 and CDR2 from the germline V gene are MNHEY and SVGEGT. The DNA for the CDR3 is TGTGCCAGCAGTTATCCCACTGAAGCTTACTTT. It codes for CASSYPTEAYF.

This clonotype has ten or more counts. The chain links TRBV7-2 to TRBJ2-3; no clear D. V was cut by 0 bases and J by 5 bases, with 12 bases left in between. This CDR3 region has 15 residues. CDR1 and CDR2 (germline): SGHTA, FQGNSA. CDR3 sequence: CASSLASAKIDTQYF. CDR3 nucleotide sequence: TGTGCCAGCAGCTTAGCGTCAGCGAAAATAGATACGCAGTATTTT.

The chain employs TRBV7-2 and TRBJ2-2; D not resolved. The CDR3 has 11 amino acids. CDR1 and CDR2 (germline): SGHTA, FQGNSA. Trimming pared 0 bases from V and 13 bases from J, leaving 6 bases between. CDR3 residues: CASSLAYVLFF. The DNA of the CDR3 is TGTGCCAGCAGCTTAGCATATGTGCTGTTTTTT.

This clonotype has more than one count but fewer than ten. The V and J genes are TRBV27 and TRBJ2-3; D call uncertain. Trimming removed 3 bases at V and 5 bases at J, with 9 bases between. Germline V CDR1 and CDR2: MNHEY, SMNVEV (reference sequence). The CDR3 loop spans 13 amino acids. The CDR3 coding sequence is TGTGCCAGCAGTTTTTTTGGGGTAGATACGCAGTATTTT. Amino acid sequence: CASSFFGVDTQYF.

The sample holds a few counts of this clonotype. The V gene is TRBV10-3, the J gene TRBJ2-2, with 11 positions matching TRBD1. The CDR3 sequence is 17 residues long. The germline gives CDR1 ENHRY, CDR2 SYGVKD. V gave up 9 bases and J gave up 6 bases; unmatched junction bases: 15. Here the CDR3 reads CAILDRDRGDSPGELFF. For the CDR3, the DNA is TGTGCCATTTTAGATCGGGACAGGGGGGATTCCCCCGGGGAGCTGTTTTTT.

The chain has TRBV7-6 and TRBJ1-2; D is unresolved. Trimming cost V 8 bases and J 7 bases, with 11 bases left between them. Germline CDR1 reads SGHVS; CDR2 reads FNYEAQ. The CDR3 length is 11 residues. CDR3 DNA sequence: TGTGCCAGCTTGGGAGGGTTTGGCTACACCTTC. This encodes CASLGGFGYTF.

The rearrangement links TRBV6-8 to TRBJ1-5; D possibly corresponds to TRBD1 (6 bases). Germline V lookup: CDR1 MNHGY, CDR2 SAAAGT. This CDR3 spans 15 amino acids. V shed 6 bases and J shed 3 bases, with 15 bases lying between them. The CDR3: CASSLNRDHNQPQHF. In DNA, the CDR3 is TGTGCCAGCAGCTTAAACAGGGACCACAATCAGCCCCAGCATTTT.